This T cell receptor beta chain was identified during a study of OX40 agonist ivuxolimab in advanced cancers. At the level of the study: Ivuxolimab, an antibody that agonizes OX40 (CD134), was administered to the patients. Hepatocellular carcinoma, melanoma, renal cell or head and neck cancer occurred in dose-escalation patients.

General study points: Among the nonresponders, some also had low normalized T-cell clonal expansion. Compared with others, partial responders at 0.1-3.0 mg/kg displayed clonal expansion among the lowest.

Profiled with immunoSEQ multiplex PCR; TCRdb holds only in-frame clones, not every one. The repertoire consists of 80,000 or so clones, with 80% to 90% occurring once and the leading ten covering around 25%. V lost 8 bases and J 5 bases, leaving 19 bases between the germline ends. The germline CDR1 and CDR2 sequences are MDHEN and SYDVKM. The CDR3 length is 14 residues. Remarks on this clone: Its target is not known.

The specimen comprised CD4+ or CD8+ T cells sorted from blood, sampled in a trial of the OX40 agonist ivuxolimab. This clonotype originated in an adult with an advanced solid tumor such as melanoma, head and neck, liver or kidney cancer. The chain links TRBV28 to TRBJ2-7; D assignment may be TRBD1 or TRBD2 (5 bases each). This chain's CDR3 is CASRTGTYLHEQYF. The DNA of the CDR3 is TGTGCCAGCCGAACCGGGACCTATCTCCACGAGCAGTACTTC.